Listed here are 31 T cell receptor beta chains from one sample, sequenced in a study of shared clonotypes between healthy human individuals. Data came from immunoSEQ multiplex PCR; TCRdb stores just in-frame clones and leaves some out. Here the sample spans around 700,000 clones, more than 70% being singletons. Sequencing used memory CD4+ T cells sorted from blood. Subset denoted: CD45RA-negative fraction. These receptors all stem from a woman in her 30s in good health.

V gene TRBV6-5 combines with J gene TRBJ2-7; TRBD2 might be the D (6 bases). The CDR3 is made up of 13 amino acids. V was shortened by 7 bases and J by 4 bases, with 14 bases between the two germline ends. CDR1 MNHEY and CDR2 SVGAGI come from the germline V gene. In DNA, the CDR3 is TGTGCCAGCACCCAAGCGGCGGGATACGAGCAGTACTTC. Protein product: CASTQAAGYEQYF.

CDR3 sequence reads: CASRQTGKGDEKLFF. The DNA of the CDR3 is TGTGCCAGCAGACAAACAGGGAAGGGGGATGAAAAACTGTTTTTT. The chain couples TRBV5-6 to TRBJ1-4; tentatively, D is TRBD1 (6 bases). Trimming removed 5 bases at V and 6 bases at J, with 17 bases between. The CDR3 covers 15 residues. Germline V lookup: CDR1 SGHDT, CDR2 YYEEEE.

Here the CDR3 reads CASSPMWGGDEKLFF. The CDR3, as DNA: TGCGCCAGCAGCCCCATGTGGGGGGGCGATGAAAAACTGTTTTTT. The gene calls are TRBV5-1 and TRBJ1-4, with D possibly matching TRBD1 (6 bases). This CDR3 contains 15 residues. Trimming removed 4 bases at V and 6 bases at J, with 16 bases between. CDR1 is SGHRS and CDR2 is YFSETQ in the germline V gene.

CDR3 region: CASSPPEGRAGYTF. CDR3 bases: TGTGCCAGCAGCCCGCCTGAGGGGAGGGCTGGCTACACCTTC. The chain links TRBV28 to TRBJ1-2; possibly TRBD1 for D (5 bases). The germline V and J ends were trimmed by 6 bases and 7 bases, with 18 bases remaining between them. From germline, CDR1 is MDHEN and CDR2 SYDVKM. The CDR3 covers 14 residues.

The chain carries TRBV7-6 and TRBJ2-7; no definite D call. Germline V gene sequence: CDR1 SGHVS, CDR2 FNYEAQ. Deletions cut 0 bases from V and 7 bases from J, with 13 bases between. CDR3 length: 14 residues. CDR3 amino acids: CASSLASLGGEQYF. As DNA, the CDR3 is TGTGCCAGCAGCTTAGCGTCCCTGGGCGGAGAGCAGTACTTC.

The chain uses TRBV27 and TRBJ2-7, with 7 bases identical to TRBD1. Germline CDR1 reads MNHEY; CDR2 reads SMNVEV (reference sequence). V was clipped by 5 bases and J by 7 bases; unmatched bases: 11. The CDR3 consists of 14 residues. For the CDR3, the DNA is TGTGCCAGCAGTCCGATAACAGGGGCGAGGGAGCAGTACTTC. Its translation is CASSPITGAREQYF.

This clone was seen repeatedly, ten times or more. V usage is TRBV19 and J usage is TRBJ1-1; D call uncertain. The CDR3 is 14 amino acids. Germline values: CDR1 LNHDA, CDR2 SQIVND (reference sequence). V lost 5 bases to trimming and J lost 0 bases, with 10 bases between them. CDR3 DNA: TGTGCCAGTAGTCCCCTTGGGGTGAACACTGAAGCTTTCTTT. This encodes CASSPLGVNTEAFF. Looking up the rest from reference TRBV19 and TRBJ1-1 gives the full variable domain: DGGITQSPKYLFRKEGQNVTLSCEQNLNHDAMYWYRQDPGQGLRLIYYSQIVNDFQKGDIAEGYSVSREKKESFPLTVTSAQKNPTAFYLCASSPLGVNTEAFFGQGTRLTVV.

The chain employs TRBV11-3 and TRBJ2-3; 10 bases align to TRBD1. V lost 4 bases and J lost 0; bases outside the gene matches: 4. Looked up from germline, CDR1 is SGHNT and CDR2 is YENEEA. CDR3 size: 16 residues. The CDR3 nucleotides are TGTGCCAGCAGCTGGGACAGGGGTAGGAGCACAGATACGCAGTATTTT. Protein: CASSWDRGRSTDTQYF.

This clone was found a few times. The rearrangement joins TRBV28 to TRBJ2-6, with D maybe TRBD2 (6 bases). The CDR3 consists of 15 residues. The germline gives CDR1 MDHEN, CDR2 SYDVKM. Trimming took off 8 bases at V and 0 bases at J, with 11 bases between the two ends. The CDR3 nucleotides are TGTGCCAGCCACGCGGGGAGCTCTGGGGCCAACGTCCTGACTTTC. Translating gives CASHAGSSGANVLTF.

V usage is TRBV11-2 and J usage is TRBJ2-4; no firm D call. Trimming removed 0 bases at V and 6 bases at J, with 9 bases between. The CDR3 extends over 14 amino acids. Germline-derived CDR1 and CDR2 are SGHAT and FQNNGV. The CDR3 spells CASSLELGSNIQYF. CDR3 DNA sequence: TGTGCCAGCAGCTTAGAACTGGGATCAAACATTCAGTACTTC. Using reference TRBV11-2 and TRBJ2-4 for the parts outside the CDR3, the full variable domain is EAGVAQSPRYKIIEKRQSVAFWCNPISGHATLYWYQQILGQGPKLLIQFQNNGVVDDSQLPKDRFSAERLKGVDSTLKIQPAKLEDSAVYLCASSLELGSNIQYFGAGTRLSVL.

The rearrangement uses TRBV21-1 and TRBJ2-7; the D call TRBD1 from the table was never checked on the DNA. TRBV21-1 is shown as a pseudogene. This CDR3 comprises 17 residues. The CDR3 is CASSNRANRDRESEQYF. The CDR3 bases are TGTGCCAGCAGCAATCGCGCAAACCGGGACAGGGAATCCGAGCAGTACTTC.

This clone was seen repeatedly, ten times or more. The chain links TRBV11-2 to TRBJ1-2; D is perhaps TRBD1 (5 bases). CDR1 is SGHAT and CDR2 is FQNNGV in the germline V gene. The CDR3 totals 14 residues. Trimming took 0 bases from V and 8 from J, leaving 13 bases between them. The CDR3 is CASSLDQWGLGYTF. Written as DNA, the CDR3 is TGTGCCAGCAGCTTAGATCAATGGGGCCTCGGCTACACCTTC. Full variable domain (rest looked up from reference TRBV11-2 and TRBJ1-2): EAGVAQSPRYKIIEKRQSVAFWCNPISGHATLYWYQQILGQGPKLLIQFQNNGVVDDSQLPKDRFSAERLKGVDSTLKIQPAKLEDSAVYLCASSLDQWGLGYTFGSGTRLTVV.

V gene TRBV19 combines with J gene TRBJ2-3; 10 bases align to TRBD1. Germline V lookup: CDR1 LNHDA, CDR2 SQIVND (reference sequence). CDR3 length: 16 residues. The J segment lost 0 bases and the V segment lost 8 bases, leaving 8 bases of the junction unmatched. In nucleotides, the CDR3 is TGTGCCAGTGGATTAATGGGACAGGGGAGCACAGATACGCAGTATTTT. It yields the protein CASGLMGQGSTDTQYF.

This clone was counted once. CDR3 DNA sequence: TGTGCCAGCAGTAATAATTTCTATGGCTACACCTTC. It encodes CASSNNFYGYTF. The chain has TRBV28 and TRBJ1-2; no clear D. Germline CDR1 and CDR2: MDHEN and SYDVKM. This CDR3 is 12 amino acids long. V was trimmed by 5 bases and J by 4 bases, leaving 8 bases between them.

This rearrangement joins TRBV7-2 to TRBJ1-4; D call uncertain. From germline, CDR1 is SGHTA and CDR2 FQGNSA. CDR3 length: 13 amino acids. V lost 2 bases and J lost 6, with 7 bases in between. The CDR3 protein is CASSLIRDEKLFF. For the CDR3, the DNA is TGTGCCAGCAGCTTAATAAGAGATGAAAAACTGTTTTTT. Complete variable domain (other parts from reference TRBV7-2 and TRBJ1-4): GAGVSQSPSNKVTEKGKDVELRCDPISGHTALYWYRQSLGQGLEFLIYFQGNSAPDKSGLPSDRFSAERTGGSVSTLTIQRTQQEDSAVYLCASSLIRDEKLFFGSGTQLSVL.

The rearrangement links TRBV6-5 to TRBJ2-2; D may be TRBD2 (5 bases). V lost 4 bases and J lost 4, with 13 bases in between. Germline CDR1 is MNHEY and CDR2 is SVGAGI. The CDR3 extends over 15 amino acids. The CDR3 DNA reads TGTGCCAGCAGTTGGACTCCACCCCCCACCGGGGAGCTGTTTTTT. It yields the protein CASSWTPPPTGELFF.

The genes are TRBV4-1 and TRBJ2-7; tentative D call: TRBD1 (6 bases). The CDR3 has 14 amino acids. Deletions cut 1 base from V and 3 bases from J, with 10 bases between. The germline V gene encodes CDR1 MGHRA and CDR2 YSYEKL. DNA of the CDR3: TGCGCCAGCAGCCAAGGAGGGGGAATCTACGAGCAGTACTTC. Residues: CASSQGGGIYEQYF.

The chain combines TRBV10-3 with TRBJ2-4; D is ambiguous. Germline V CDR1 and CDR2: ENHRY, SYGVKD. This CDR3 has 15 amino acids. V gave up 4 bases and J gave up 0 bases, with 10 bases separating them. The CDR3 region is CAISVGTIAKNIQYF. The CDR3 region has the DNA TGTGCCATCAGTGTCGGAACAATAGCCAAAAACATTCAGTACTTC.

The chain carries TRBV7-2 and TRBJ2-6, with no clear D. V was shortened by 4 bases and J by 0 bases, with 7 bases between the two germline ends. CDR1 is SGHTA, CDR2 FQGNSA, per germline. The CDR3 sequence is 15 residues long. CDR3 sequence reads: CASSSVHSGANVLTF. In DNA form, the CDR3 reads TGTGCCAGCAGCTCGGTCCACTCTGGGGCCAACGTCCTGACTTTC.

The chain uses TRBV6-6 and TRBJ2-5; D possibly matches TRBD1 or TRBD2 (5 bases each). The length of the CDR3 is 14 residues. V shed 6 bases and J shed 1 base, with 12 bases lying between them. Germline V CDR1 and CDR2: MNHNY, SVGAGI (reference sequence). The CDR3 DNA is TGTGCCAGCAGCCGGGACCAACTCCAAGAGACCCAGTACTTC. Translating gives CASSRDQLQETQYF.

About this clone: At the DNA level, this CDR3 is encoded by other sequences in the same sample as well. This chain connects TRBV19 to TRBJ1-5; the match to TRBD1 covers 8 bases. V was clipped by 3 bases and J by 2 bases; unmatched bases: 6. This CDR3 region has 16 residues. Germline lookup yields CDR1 LNHDA and CDR2 SQIVND (reference sequence). This CDR3 reads CASSIQGAGGNQPQHF. In DNA, the CDR3 is TGTGCCAGTAGTATCCAGGGGGCGGGTGGCAATCAGCCCCAGCATTTT.

This chain uses TRBV28 with TRBJ1-3, with D unresolved. The V gene lost 7 bases and the J gene lost 3 bases, with 1 base spanning the gap. Germline values: CDR1 MDHEN, CDR2 SYDVKM. The length of the CDR3 is 10 residues. The CDR3 bases are TGTGCCAGCAATGGAAACACCATATATTTT. Its protein product is CASNGNTIYF.

The rearrangement uses TRBV7-2 and TRBJ1-1; 9 nucleotides align to TRBD1. The V gene end was trimmed by 3 bases and the J gene end by 10 bases; junction bases not matched to a gene: 12. CDR1 is SGHTA and CDR2 is FQGNSA in the germline V gene. The CDR3 runs 15 residues. The CDR3 nucleotides are TGTGCCAGCAGCTTTCGGACAGGGGCCCCTGGTTCAGCTTTCTTT. It is translated as CASSFRTGAPGSAFF.

The rearrangement links TRBV4-1 to TRBJ2-5, with D perhaps TRBD2 (5 bases). CDR3 length: 17 residues. In germline, CDR1 is MGHRA, CDR2 YSYEKL. The V end lost 3 bases, the J end lost 2 bases, and 19 bases lay between the germline ends. CDR3 sequence: CASSHVHSGSAQETQYF. In nucleotides, the CDR3 is TGCGCCAGCAGCCATGTACACTCGGGGTCCGCACAAGAGACCCAGTACTTC.

The J gene is TRBJ2-1, the V gene TRBV28, with 12 bases matching TRBD2. The V gene's germline CDR1 is MDHEN and CDR2 SYDVKM. The CDR3 is made up of 14 amino acids. Losses at the gene ends were 10 bases for V and 7 bases for J; bases not matched to a gene: 8. CDR3 amino acids: CATTPGLAGNEQFF. DNA for the CDR3: TGTGCCACCACACCGGGACTAGCGGGTAATGAGCAGTTCTTC.

The sample holds many counts of this clone. The same CDR3 can be traced to other DNA sequences in this sample. The gene calls are TRBV27 and TRBJ2-7; 11 nucleotides line up with TRBD2. V gave up 3 bases and J gave up 5 bases; unmatched junction bases: 3. Germline lookup yields CDR1 MNHEY and CDR2 SMNVEV (reference sequence). The CDR3 length is 14 residues. CDR3 coding DNA: TGTGCCAGCAGTTTTACTAGCGGGAGTAACGAGCAGTACTTC. It specifies CASSFTSGSNEQYF.

This clone was seen only once. Other nucleotide sequences in the sample specify the same CDR3. The chain joins TRBV18 to TRBJ2-5; weak D call: TRBD2 (6 bases). The CDR3 length is 13 residues. V gave up 1 base and J gave up 5 bases, with 8 bases separating them. CDR1 and CDR2 (germline): KGHSH, LQKENI. The CDR3 region has the DNA TGTGCCAGCTCACCACAAGGAGGGGAGACCCAGTACTTC. It translates to CASSPQGGETQYF.

This clone was found many times. This chain connects TRBV15 to TRBJ1-5; maybe TRBD1 (6 bases). The germline gives CDR1 LNHNV, CDR2 YYDKDF (reference sequence). The CDR3 is made up of 14 amino acids. V gave up 1 base and J gave up 4 bases, with 8 bases separating them. The DNA of the CDR3 is TGTGCCACCAGCAGAGGGACAGCTAATCAGCCCCAGCATTTT. Its protein is CATSRGTANQPQHF.

The rearrangement uses TRBV18 and TRBJ1-4; D not resolved. There are 13 residues in the CDR3. CDR1 and CDR2 (germline): KGHSH, LQKENI. V dropped 2 bases and J dropped 7 bases, with 8 bases sitting between them. The DNA for the CDR3 is TGTGCCAGCTCACCAGGGTCGGGTGAAAAACTGTTTTTT. It is translated as CASSPGSGEKLFF.

The genes are TRBV28 and TRBJ1-1; 7 bases agree with TRBD1. In germline, CDR1 is MDHEN, CDR2 SYDVKM. The trim removed 5 bases at V and 11 bases at J, leaving 5 bases unmatched. The CDR3 spans 11 residues. CDR3 in DNA: TGTGCCAGCAGTCCTAACAGGGGCGCTTTCTTT. Its protein is CASSPNRGAFF. Complete variable domain (other parts from reference TRBV28 and TRBJ1-1): DVKVTQSSRYLVKRTGEKVFLECVQDMDHENMFWYRQDPGLGLRLIYFSYDVKMKEKGDIPEGYSVSREKKERFSLILESASTNQTSMYLCASSPNRGAFFGQGTRLTVV.

This clone was seen once. The chain is built from TRBV6-5 and TRBJ2-7, with D maybe TRBD1 (6 bases). Germline CDR1 and CDR2: MNHEY and SVGAGI. The CDR3 extends over 13 amino acids. V lost 7 bases, J lost 7 bases, and 17 bases lay in between. This CDR3 reads CASTAPGVREQYF. In DNA, the CDR3 is TGTGCCAGCACCGCCCCAGGGGTTCGGGAGCAGTACTTC.